This TCR beta chain came from a study of Graves' ophthalmopathy and Graves' hyperthyroidism. Points from the study as a whole: Sensitivity of roughly 88% and specificity of 70% to 84% were achieved when a 13-signature model separated ophthalmopathy from stable hyperthyroidism.

Lactation, pregnancy, uncontrolled infections and other autoimmune diseases were all grounds for excluding patients. The sequenced template was RNA, covering the TCR beta CDR3 region. HTBI-primed RT-PCR formed the first round, and a multiplex PCR formed the second. Each CDR3 protein is one row after TCRdb ran MiXCR on the multiplex PCR reads. The data show approximately 410,000 distinct CDR3 sequences, 15% seen once. This clonotype was detected many times. Its antigen is as yet unknown. The specimen sequenced was peripheral blood. The clonotype originates from a young woman with stable Graves' hyperthyroidism.

The CDR3 DNA is TGTGCCAGTAGTGGAGTCTACTACGAGCAGTACTTC. It yields the protein CASSGVYYEQYF. The V call is TRBV19, the J call TRBJ2-7; D unclear. V lost 5 bases and J lost 3, with 8 bases in between. Germline-derived CDR1 and CDR2 are LNHDA and SQIVND (reference sequence). The CDR3 runs to 12 residues. The full variable domain, in which reference TRBV19 and TRBJ2-7 provide the parts outside the CDR3, is DGGITQSPKYLFRKEGQNVTLSCEQNLNHDAMYWYRQDPGQGLRLIYYSQIVNDFQKGDIAEGYSVSREKKESFPLTVTSAQKNPTAFYLCASSGVYYEQYFGPGTRLTVT.